This passage covers 28 T cell receptor beta chains from one sample sequenced in a study of radiotherapy plus CTLA-4 blockade in lung cancer. The protocol was immunoSEQ multiplex PCR, while the TCRdb copy is restricted to in-frame clones and leaves out a portion. This table holds tens of thousands of clones, roughly four fifths found once. Sequencing used peripheral blood, obtained from a patient treated with radiotherapy plus ipilimumab. The receptors here all came from a human donor with non-small cell lung cancer whose response to radiotherapy plus ipilimumab could not be evaluated.

The chain employs TRBV4-2 and TRBJ2-7; TRBD1 aligns across 8 bases. The germline CDR1 and CDR2 sequences are LGHNA and YNFKEQ. The V gene end was trimmed by 0 bases and the J gene end by 2 bases; junction bases not matched to a gene: 3. The CDR3 length is 15 residues. This CDR3 is CASSQDWTGTYEQYF. CDR3 sequence (DNA): TGTGCCAGCAGCCAAGACTGGACAGGGACCTACGAGCAGTACTTC.

In its sample, this clone was seen once. The DNA for the CDR3 is TGTGCCAGCAGGACTAGCGGGACGGTCGATGAGCAGTTCTTC. Translating gives CASRTSGTVDEQFF. The chain employs TRBV4-2 and TRBJ2-1; TRBD2 matches 11 bases. Germline V gene lookup returns CDR1 LGHNA and CDR2 YNFKEQ. This CDR3 comprises 14 residues. The trim removed 6 bases at V and 8 bases at J, leaving 6 bases unmatched.

Here the CDR3 DNA reads TGTGCCAGCAGTTTAATTAGGACAGAGGCCTCCTACGAGCAGTACTTC. It encodes CASSLIRTEASYEQYF. The chain uses TRBV28 and TRBJ2-7; D perhaps matches TRBD1 (6 bases). The CDR3 sequence is 16 residues long. Looked up from germline, CDR1 is MDHEN and CDR2 is SYDVKM. V was trimmed by 2 bases and J by 0 bases, leaving 14 bases between them. The full variable domain, in which reference TRBV28 and TRBJ2-7 provide the parts outside the CDR3, is DVKVTQSSRYLVKRTGEKVFLECVQDMDHENMFWYRQDPGLGLRLIYFSYDVKMKEKGDIPEGYSVSREKKERFSLILESASTNQTSMYLCASSLIRTEASYEQYFGPGTRLTVT.

The chain combines TRBV28 with TRBJ2-7, with 7 positions matching TRBD1. CDR3 length: 13 residues. Germline loops: CDR1 MDHEN, CDR2 SYDVKM. V was pared by 5 bases and J by 6 bases, with 7 bases of the junction left unmatched. The CDR3 region has the DNA TGTGCCAGCAGTCCTCCGGGACAGCTCGAGCAGTACTTC. This codes for CASSPPGQLEQYF.

The V gene is TRBV7-3, the J gene TRBJ1-5, with no clear D. Germline CDR1 and CDR2: SGHTA and FQGTGA. V lost 1 base and J lost 7, with 8 bases in between. The CDR3 spans 13 residues. CDR3 amino acids: CASSLNSGQPQHF. The CDR3 nucleotides are TGTGCCAGCAGCTTAAATTCAGGACAGCCCCAGCATTTT.

This clone was seen a handful of times. The chain has TRBV28 and TRBJ1-2; TRBD1 matches 8 bases. Germline loops: CDR1 MDHEN, CDR2 SYDVKM. The CDR3 contains 14 residues. Trimming at V came to 7 bases and at J to 6 bases, leaving 10 bases not matched to a gene. The CDR3 coding sequence is TGTGCCAGCATAATAACAGGGGGGAATGATGGCTACACCTTC. Protein product: CASIITGGNDGYTF.

This chain uses TRBV5-4 with TRBJ2-5, with TRBD1 matching 7 bases. Germline CDR1 SGHNT, CDR2 YYREEE (reference sequence). The CDR3 sequence is 15 residues long. After removal of 0 bases from V and 2 bases from J, the junction contained 4 bases not matched to a gene. CDR3 residues: CASSLATTGQETQYF. The CDR3 DNA reads as TGTGCCAGCAGCTTGGCCACGACAGGGCAAGAGACCCAGTACTTC. Variable domain in full (rest from reference TRBV5-4 and TRBJ2-5): ETGVTQSPTHLIKTRGQQVTLRCSSQSGHNTVSWYQQALGQGPQFIFQYYREEENGRGNFPPRFSGLQFPNYSSELNVNALELDDSALYLCASSLATTGQETQYFGPGTRLLVL.

The CDR3 spells CASSLTSGSMNEQFF. As DNA, the CDR3 is TGTGCCAGCAGCTTGACTAGCGGGAGTATGAATGAGCAGTTCTTC. The chain carries TRBV5-4 and TRBJ2-1; 11 bases are a match to TRBD2. CDR1 is SGHNT and CDR2 is YYREEE in the germline V gene (reference sequence). The CDR3 length is 15 residues. V gave up 1 base and J gave up 7 bases; unmatched junction bases: 4.

Written as DNA, the CDR3 is TGTGCCAGCAGCGTAGCAACGGGGTACACTGAAGCTTTCTTT. The encoded protein is CASSVATGYTEAFF. The chain has TRBV9 and TRBJ1-1; D is unclear. V shed 0 bases and J shed 3 bases, with 9 bases lying between them. Germline V gene lookup returns CDR1 SGDLS and CDR2 YYNGEE. The CDR3 length is 14 residues.

The chain has TRBV5-6 and TRBJ2-1, with D unresolved. The germline gives CDR1 SGHDT, CDR2 YYEEEE. V lost 4 bases, J lost 2 bases, and 4 bases lay in between. This CDR3 is built from 12 residues. The DNA of the CDR3 is TGTGCCAGCAGCCAAACCTACAATGAGCAGTTCTTC. Translated, it gives CASSQTYNEQFF.

The chain couples TRBV2 to TRBJ1-3; 7 nucleotides agree with TRBD1. Germline V gene sequence: CDR1 SNHLY, CDR2 FYNNEI. CDR3 length: 16 amino acids. V lost 5 bases to trimming and J lost 0 bases; unmatched junction nucleotides: 7. In DNA form, the CDR3 reads TGTGCCAGCAGTTTTGGACAGGTCCTCTCTGGAAACACCATATATTTT. Encoded protein: CASSFGQVLSGNTIYF.

This chain uses TRBV29-1 with TRBJ2-1; TRBD2 aligns across 12 bases. Per the germline V gene, CDR1 is SQVTM and CDR2 is ANQGSEA. The CDR3 contains 12 residues. The ends lost 7 bases at V and 7 bases at J; junction bases unmatched: 2. The DNA of the CDR3 is TGCAGCGGAGGACTAGCGGGGAATGAGCAGTTCTTC. It specifies CSGGLAGNEQFF.

This clone was recorded a few times. V usage is TRBV2 and J usage is TRBJ1-4; D is perhaps TRBD1 (6 bases). The V end lost 0 bases, the J end lost 7 bases, and 12 bases lay between the germline ends. Per the germline V gene, CDR1 is SNHLY and CDR2 is FYNNEI. This CDR3 contains 15 residues. CDR3 coding DNA: TGTGCCAGCAGTGAAGCGATTGGACAGCGTGAAAAACTGTTTTTT. This translates into CASSEAIGQREKLFF.

This rearrangement joins TRBV18 to TRBJ2-7; 7 bases align to TRBD1. The V and J ends lost 3 bases and 6 bases, in that order; junction bases with no gene match: 8. This CDR3 region has 14 residues. The V gene's germline CDR1 is KGHSH and CDR2 LQKENI. The CDR3 here is CASSPNRGAGEQYF. In DNA, the CDR3 is TGTGCCAGCTCACCTAACAGGGGTGCCGGCGAGCAGTACTTC.

V gene TRBV7-3 combines with J gene TRBJ1-2; D is perhaps TRBD1 (5 bases). Trimming pared 1 base from V and 4 bases from J, leaving 22 bases between. Germline assignment: CDR1 SGHTA and CDR2 FQGTGA. This CDR3 has 18 residues. The CDR3 spells CASSLRPQGSVDTYGYTF. Here the CDR3 DNA reads TGTGCCAGCAGCTTAAGGCCCCAGGGATCGGTGGATACCTATGGCTACACCTTC.

V usage is TRBV5-1 and J usage is TRBJ2-3, with a possible D match to TRBD2 (6 bases). V gave up 2 bases and J gave up 0 bases, with 10 bases separating them. The germline gives CDR1 SGHRS, CDR2 YFSETQ. CDR3 length equals 15 residues. The CDR3 loop reads CASSFGGTSTDTQYF. In DNA, the CDR3 is TGCGCCAGCAGCTTTGGCGGGACTAGCACAGATACGCAGTATTTT. Full variable domain (rest looked up from reference TRBV5-1 and TRBJ2-3): KAGVTQTPRYLIKTRGQQVTLSCSPISGHRSVSWYQQTPGQGLQFLFEYFSETQRNKGNFPGRFSGRQFSNSRSEMNVSTLELGDSALYLCASSFGGTSTDTQYFGPGTRLTVL.

The chain uses TRBV29-1 and TRBJ1-1; 9 bases agree with TRBD1. Germline trimming cut 0 bases from V and 0 bases from J; bases unmatched to any gene: 8. Germline CDR1 SQVTM, CDR2 ANQGSEA. This CDR3 has 17 amino acids. This chain's CDR3 is CSVEDWDRDTMNTEAFF. CDR3 bases: TGCAGCGTTGAAGATTGGGACAGGGATACGATGAACACTGAAGCTTTCTTT.

V and J are TRBV10-3 and TRBJ2-2; 8 nucleotides match TRBD2. CDR1 and CDR2 (germline): ENHRY, SYGVKD. V was pared by 4 bases and J by 4 bases, with 14 bases of the junction left unmatched. CDR3 length: 18 residues. The CDR3 DNA is TGTGCCATCAGTGGTGGTCCGTATAGGGCGGGAGGCACCGGGGAGCTGTTTTTT. It yields the protein CAISGGPYRAGGTGELFF.

The genes are TRBV13 and TRBJ2-1; D is perhaps TRBD2 (6 bases). The CDR3 is 14 residues long. Trimming cost V 5 bases and J 4 bases, with 12 bases left between them. The germline gives CDR1 PRHDT, CDR2 FYEKMQ (reference sequence). CDR3 protein: CASSDSRGYNEQFF. The CDR3 DNA follows: TGTGCCAGCAGCGATAGCCGGGGGTACAATGAGCAGTTCTTC.

This clone was counted only a few times. V is TRBV30 and J is TRBJ2-1, with TRBD1 identical over 7 bases. The V gene end was trimmed by 3 bases and the J gene end by 0 bases; junction bases not matched to a gene: 8. CDR3 length: 16 residues. CDR1 is GTSNPN, CDR2 SVGIG, per germline (reference sequence). The DNA for the CDR3 is TGTGCCTGGAGCCTTGGGACAGTCAGCTCCTACAATGAGCAGTTCTTC. Encoded protein: CAWSLGTVSSYNEQFF.

The CDR3 bases are TGTGCCAGCAGCTCGGGACAGTCGAGACAAGAGACCCAGTACTTC. Translated: CASSSGQSRQETQYF. V gene TRBV7-2 combines with J gene TRBJ2-5, with TRBD1 identical over 7 bases. CDR1 SGHTA and CDR2 FQGNSA come from the germline V gene. This CDR3 has 15 amino acids. V trimming: 4 bases; J trimming: 2 bases; junction bases outside the gene matches: 7.

CDR3 coding DNA: TGTGCCAGCAGCTTGGAGGGAGATTCGTACGAGCAGTACTTC. This sequence encodes CASSLEGDSYEQYF. The chain employs TRBV5-4 and TRBJ2-7; D may be TRBD2 (5 bases). The CDR3 sequence is 14 residues long. V gave up 0 bases and J gave up 4 bases, with 11 bases separating them. CDR1 and CDR2 (germline): SGHNT, YYREEE (reference sequence).

This clone is a singleton in its sample. The CDR3: CASSLDRAGGPSYEQYF. Written as DNA, the CDR3 is TGTGCCAGCAGCTTAGATCGAGCGGGAGGGCCCTCCTACGAGCAGTACTTC. The V call is TRBV7-2, the J call TRBJ2-7, with 10 bases fitting TRBD2. J was trimmed by 0 bases and V by 1 base; bases with no gene match: 6. CDR1 SGHTA and CDR2 FQGNSA come from the germline V gene. There are 17 residues in the CDR3.

The chain is built from TRBV7-3 and TRBJ2-5, with 9 nucleotides matching TRBD2. With 5 bases clipped from V and 1 base from J, the junction kept 2 bases outside the gene matches. Per germline, CDR1 SGHTA and CDR2 FQGTGA. The CDR3 spans 14 residues. In DNA form, the CDR3 reads TGTGCCAGCAGCCTACTAGCGGGCCAAGAGACCCAGTACTTC. Amino acid sequence: CASSLLAGQETQYF.

V gene TRBV19 combines with J gene TRBJ2-5; D is perhaps TRBD1 (6 bases). The CDR3 contains 13 residues. V was pared by 6 bases and J by 3 bases, with 11 bases between. Germline CDR1 is LNHDA and CDR2 is SQIVND (reference sequence). CDR3: CASRRQDEETQYF. Here the CDR3 DNA reads TGTGCCAGTAGGCGACAGGACGAAGAGACCCAGTACTTC. Complete variable domain (other parts from reference TRBV19 and TRBJ2-5): DGGITQSPKYLFRKEGQNVTLSCEQNLNHDAMYWYRQDPGQGLRLIYYSQIVNDFQKGDIAEGYSVSREKKESFPLTVTSAQKNPTAFYLCASRRQDEETQYFGPGTRLLVL.

The V and J genes are TRBV5-4 and TRBJ1-2; 7 positions match TRBD1. CDR1 SGHNT and CDR2 YYREEE come from the germline V gene (reference sequence). Losses at the gene ends were 4 bases for V and 5 bases for J; bases not matched to a gene: 11. The CDR3 loop spans 15 amino acids. The DNA for the CDR3 is TGTGCCAGCAGCCCCGGCACAGGGGATTGGTATGGCTACACCTTC. Its translation: CASSPGTGDWYGYTF. Drawing the rest from reference TRBV5-4 and TRBJ1-2, the complete variable domain is ETGVTQSPTHLIKTRGQQVTLRCSSQSGHNTVSWYQQALGQGPQFIFQYYREEENGRGNFPPRFSGLQFPNYSSELNVNALELDDSALYLCASSPGTGDWYGYTFGSGTRLTVV.

The J gene is TRBJ1-1, the V gene TRBV4-1; maybe TRBD1 (6 bases). Trimming left V 6 bases short and J 0 bases short, with 11 bases between. The germline CDR1 and CDR2 sequences are MGHRA and YSYEKL. The CDR3 loop spans 14 amino acids. The CDR3 loop reads CASSFGQLNTEAFF. The CDR3 DNA is TGCGCCAGCAGTTTCGGACAGTTGAACACTGAAGCTTTCTTT.

This sequence joins TRBV11-3 and TRBJ1-5, with 7 nucleotides matching TRBD1. This CDR3 spans 19 amino acids. V lost 7 bases, J lost 0 bases, and 18 bases stayed unmatched. The V gene's germline CDR1 is SGHNT and CDR2 YENEEA. CDR3 protein: CASTPLPSTGASSNQPQHF. CDR3 coding DNA: TGTGCCAGCACCCCTCTACCCTCTACAGGGGCCTCTAGCAATCAGCCCCAGCATTTT.